This T cell receptor beta chain was found in a study of T cell repertoires in cytomegalovirus infection. Across the whole study: Selected CMV epitopes included recently identified HLA-C-restricted ones as well as well-studied HLA-B-restricted ones. Evidence of both CMV infection and a matching HLA type came from public TCR beta signatures. Overall study results and limits: Using cumulative public TCR beta family frequency, the authors identified those who carried CMV together with the relevant HLA.

V was trimmed by 5 bases and J by 1 base, leaving 11 bases between them. The CDR3 runs to 15 residues. Germline values: CDR1 SGHNT, CDR2 YENEEA. A note on this clonotype: What it binds is not known.

MiXCR, run by TCRdb on the reads, gives a single entry per CDR3 protein. The sample holds approximately 260,000 distinct CDR3 sequences; 20% to 25% are singletons and the top ten take 15% to 20%. The sequence derives from a human donor in good health (CMV status not recorded). Some clones in this sample may be carry-over from other donors' samples. The sequencing here drew on cultured PBMCs, taken from culture after CMV antigen stimulation. V and J are TRBV11-3 and TRBJ2-2, with D maybe TRBD1 (6 bases). The CDR3 loop reads CASSLGQMNTGELFF. The CDR3 DNA reads as TGTGCCAGCAGCCTCGGACAGATGAACACCGGGGAGCTGTTTTTT.